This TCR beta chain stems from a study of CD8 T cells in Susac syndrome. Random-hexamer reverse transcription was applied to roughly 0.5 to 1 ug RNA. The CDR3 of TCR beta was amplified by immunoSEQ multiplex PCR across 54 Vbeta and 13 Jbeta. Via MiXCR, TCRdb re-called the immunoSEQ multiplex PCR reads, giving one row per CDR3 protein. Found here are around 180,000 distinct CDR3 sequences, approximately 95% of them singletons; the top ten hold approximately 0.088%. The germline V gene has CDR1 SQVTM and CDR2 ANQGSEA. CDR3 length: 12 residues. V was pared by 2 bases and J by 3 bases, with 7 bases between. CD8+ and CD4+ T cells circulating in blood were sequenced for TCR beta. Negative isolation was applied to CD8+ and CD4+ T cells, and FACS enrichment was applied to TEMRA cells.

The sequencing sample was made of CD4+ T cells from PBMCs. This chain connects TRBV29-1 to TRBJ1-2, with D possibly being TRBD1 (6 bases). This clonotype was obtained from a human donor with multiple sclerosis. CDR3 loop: CSVESGDYGYTF. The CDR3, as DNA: TGCAGCGTTGAATCAGGGGACTATGGCTACACCTTC.